Listed here is a single T cell receptor beta chain. The antigen is unknown. Vbeta (60) and Jbeta (13) primers were used in the PCR. Libraries were prepared by immunoSEQ multiplex PCR; TCRdb keeps only in-frame clonotypes and omits some of them. The sample gives 150,000 to 200,000 clones, around 73% of which show up once; about 1.3% is in the top ten. This specimen belongs to a study of cytomegalovirus exposure and HLA in healthy donors. On the study more broadly: Unique TCRs numbering roughly 85 million, obtained from HLA-typed donors, made up an early data release.

V was clipped by 6 bases and J by 1 base; unmatched bases: 7. This CDR3 comprises 16 residues. Germline V gene sequence: CDR1 WSHSY, CDR2 SAAADI. Findings and caveats of the study: In a later analysis, across HLA loci, associated TCR counts were highest for DRB1, lowest for HLA-C. Rarity characterized most TCR sequences, yet some public TCRs appeared in many donors.

This TCR was recovered from a male donor in good health and CMV-seronegative. The chain uses TRBV10-2 and TRBJ2-4; 9 bases map to TRBD2. Sequencing was done on a sample of PBMCs. The CDR3 DNA reads TGCGCCAGCAGAAATAGCGGGAGCGGTGCCAAAAACATTCAGTACTTC. Translating it yields CASRNSGSGAKNIQYF.